The rows below give T cell receptor beta chains drawn from one sample of a study of T cells generated in artificial thymic organoids. TCRdb independently ran MiXCR on the 5' RACE reads; one entry per CDR3 protein. This sample has about 8,500 distinct CDR3 sequences; around 17% occur once, and the top ten carry 1.4%. The sequenced sample consisted of naive CD8+ T cells from the thymus. The receptors shown here come from a human donor who gave cord blood stem cells for thymic organoid culture, a cardiac surgery patient who gave postnatal thymus, or a blood donor (not recorded which). CDR3s include the opening cysteine and the closing phenylalanine or tryptophan. A D gene is named only where the DNA matches it firmly. The size field is filled for only some rows; it gives once, few, many or a size class.

j_call: TRBJ1-1; d_call: -; clone_size: medium-sized; v_call: TRBV10-3; cdr3_nt: TGTGCCATCAGTGAGGGCGGCACTGAAGCTTTCTTT; cdr3_aa: CAISEGGTEAFF
j_call: TRBJ2-5; d_call: -; clone_size: medium-sized; v_call: TRBV27; cdr3_nt: TGTGCCAGCAGTTTACGTACAGGGCTGGAGACCCAGTACTTC; cdr3_aa: CASSLRTGLETQYF
j_call: TRBJ2-3; d_call: -; clone_size: medium-sized; v_call: TRBV20-1; cdr3_nt: TGCAGTGCAAGCGCCGGGAGACAAGATACGCAGTATTTT; cdr3_aa: CSASAGRQDTQYF
j_call: TRBJ2-1; d_call: -; clone_size: -; v_call: TRBV5-6; cdr3_nt: TGTGCCAGCACTCAGGACAGTCCTTTGTGGGACAATGAGCAGTTCTTC; cdr3_aa: CASTQDSPLWDNEQFF
j_call: TRBJ2-2; d_call: -; clone_size: few; v_call: TRBV6-6; cdr3_nt: TGTGCCAGCAGTTACCCCCCGACAGATACCTTTCCCGGGGAGCTGTTTTTT; cdr3_aa: CASSYPPTDTFPGELFF
j_call: TRBJ2-3; d_call: -; clone_size: few; v_call: TRBV12-3/TRBV12-4; cdr3_nt: TGTGCCAGCAGTCCGAGTGCTACGCAGTATTTT; cdr3_aa: CASSPSATQYF
j_call: TRBJ2-3; d_call: -; clone_size: medium-sized; v_call: TRBV6-6; cdr3_nt: TGTGCCAGCAGTTACCGGCAGGTTCAGGATACGCAGTATTTT; cdr3_aa: CASSYRQVQDTQYF
j_call: TRBJ2-4; d_call: TRBD1; clone_size: -; v_call: TRBV27; cdr3_nt: TGTGCCAGCAGTTTGGGGACAGTGCCTGAAAACAAAAACATTCAGTACTTC; cdr3_aa: CASSLGTVPENKNIQYF
j_call: TRBJ2-7; d_call: -; clone_size: -; v_call: TRBV20-1; cdr3_nt: TGCAGTGCTATAGTTCTCGGACAGCTTTCCTACGAGCAGTACTTC; cdr3_aa: CSAIVLGQLSYEQYF
j_call: TRBJ1-1; d_call: TRBD1; clone_size: medium-sized; v_call: TRBV4-1; cdr3_nt: TGCGCCAGCAGCCACCCCACCAACGACAGGGCTGAAGCTTTCTTT; cdr3_aa: CASSHPTNDRAEAFF
j_call: TRBJ2-5; d_call: -; clone_size: many; v_call: TRBV15; cdr3_nt: TGTGCCACCAGCAGGCCTCTCCAAGAGACCCAGTACTTC; cdr3_aa: CATSRPLQETQYF
j_call: TRBJ2-5; d_call: -; clone_size: few; v_call: TRBV4-1; cdr3_nt: TGCGCCAGCAGCCAAGATGACGAGACCCAGTACTTC; cdr3_aa: CASSQDDETQYF
j_call: TRBJ2-7; d_call: -; clone_size: -; v_call: TRBV27; cdr3_nt: TGTGCCAGCAGTTCGTACGGAACCCCCTCCTACGAGCAGTACTTC; cdr3_aa: CASSSYGTPSYEQYF
j_call: TRBJ2-7; d_call: -; clone_size: medium-sized; v_call: TRBV12-3/TRBV12-4; cdr3_nt: TGTGCCAGCAGCCCAGGGGTCGAGCAGTACTTC; cdr3_aa: CASSPGVEQYF
j_call: TRBJ2-3; d_call: TRBD1; clone_size: few; v_call: TRBV4-1; cdr3_nt: TGCGCCAGCAGACACACAAGGGGGCGAACCGCTAGCACAGATACGCAGTATTTT; cdr3_aa: CASRHTRGRTASTDTQYF
j_call: TRBJ2-1; d_call: TRBD2; clone_size: many; v_call: TRBV7-6; cdr3_nt: TGTGCCAGCAGCTTGATGTCCTGGGCTAGCGGGACTTGGGGCAATGAGCAGTTCTTC; cdr3_aa: CASSLMSWASGTWGNEQFF
j_call: TRBJ2-1; d_call: -; clone_size: -; v_call: TRBV4-2; cdr3_nt: TGTGCCAGCAGCCAAGAATGGGGCAGTGAGCAGTTCTTC; cdr3_aa: CASSQEWGSEQFF
j_call: TRBJ2-7; d_call: TRBD2; clone_size: many; v_call: TRBV15; cdr3_nt: TGTGCCACCAGCATAGGGGAGGGGGCTAGCGGGAGGTACGAGCAGTACTTC; cdr3_aa: CATSIGEGASGRYEQYF
j_call: TRBJ2-1; d_call: -; clone_size: medium-sized; v_call: TRBV5-5; cdr3_nt: TGTGCCAGCAGCTTAGGGCAGGGTAGGCCCTACAATGAGCAGTTCTTC; cdr3_aa: CASSLGQGRPYNEQFF
j_call: TRBJ2-1; d_call: -; clone_size: -; v_call: TRBV6-2/TRBV6-3; cdr3_nt: TGTGCCAGCAGTAGTAGCGGTATCAACAATGAGCAGTTCTTC; cdr3_aa: CASSSSGINNEQFF
j_call: TRBJ1-2; d_call: -; clone_size: medium-sized; v_call: TRBV6-5; cdr3_nt: TGTGCCAGCAGTTACTCGAAAGGCAGGCTACGTCCCAAAACTCACTATGGCTACACCTTC; cdr3_aa: CASSYSKGRLRPKTHYGYTF
j_call: TRBJ2-1; d_call: -; clone_size: -; v_call: TRBV4-3; cdr3_nt: TGCGCCAGCAGCCAAGATTTAACTAGCAGGGGCAATGAGCAGTTCTTC; cdr3_aa: CASSQDLTSRGNEQFF
j_call: TRBJ2-7; d_call: -; clone_size: medium-sized; v_call: TRBV2; cdr3_nt: TGTGCCAGCAGTGAAGGTCCCCCTCTCTCCTCCTACGAGCAGTACTTC; cdr3_aa: CASSEGPPLSSYEQYF
j_call: TRBJ2-7; d_call: TRBD1; clone_size: medium-sized; v_call: TRBV6-6; cdr3_nt: TGTGCCAGCAGCCTCGCTCCGGACAGGGGGGGGCACGAGCAGTACTTC; cdr3_aa: CASSLAPDRGGHEQYF
j_call: TRBJ2-1; d_call: TRBD2; clone_size: medium-sized; v_call: TRBV28; cdr3_nt: TGTGCCAGCAGTTCCGCTACTAGCGGGCCCAGCTCCTACAATGAGCAGTTCTTC; cdr3_aa: CASSSATSGPSSYNEQFF
j_call: TRBJ1-5; d_call: -; clone_size: medium-sized; v_call: TRBV12-3/TRBV12-4; cdr3_nt: TGTGCCAGCAGTTCCCAGGGTCAGCCCCAGCATTTT; cdr3_aa: CASSSQGQPQHF
j_call: TRBJ1-1; d_call: -; clone_size: medium-sized; v_call: TRBV5-1; cdr3_nt: TGCGCCAGCAGCTTAGGGGGACTGAACACTGAAGCTTTCTTT; cdr3_aa: CASSLGGLNTEAFF
j_call: TRBJ2-1; d_call: TRBD2; clone_size: -; v_call: TRBV27; cdr3_nt: TGTGCCAGCAGTTTAGGGCTAGCGGGAGCCTATACCTACAATGAGCAGTTCTTC; cdr3_aa: CASSLGLAGAYTYNEQFF
j_call: TRBJ2-5; d_call: -; clone_size: few; v_call: TRBV6-6; cdr3_nt: TGTGCCAGCAGTTACTCTACTAGTAACCAAGAGACCCAGTACTTC; cdr3_aa: CASSYSTSNQETQYF
j_call: TRBJ1-6; d_call: -; clone_size: few; v_call: TRBV4-1; cdr3_nt: TGCGCCAGCAGCCAAGCAGTGGTATCAACGCAGAGTACATGGGGACCCCTCCACTTT; cdr3_aa: CASSQAVVSTQSTWGPLHF
j_call: TRBJ2-3; d_call: -; clone_size: medium-sized; v_call: TRBV28; cdr3_nt: TGTGCCAGCAGTTTACACGGGGCAGATACGCAGTATTTT; cdr3_aa: CASSLHGADTQYF
j_call: TRBJ1-1; d_call: TRBD1; clone_size: medium-sized; v_call: TRBV28; cdr3_nt: TGTGCCAGCAGCGTCCGGGACAGGCGAATTGAAGCTTTCTTT; cdr3_aa: CASSVRDRRIEAFF
j_call: TRBJ2-7; d_call: -; clone_size: medium-sized; v_call: TRBV15; cdr3_nt: TGTGCCACCAGCAGAGATCCAAGCTACGAGCAGTACTTC; cdr3_aa: CATSRDPSYEQYF
j_call: TRBJ2-7; d_call: TRBD2; clone_size: many; v_call: TRBV12-3/TRBV12-4; cdr3_nt: TGTGCCAGCAGTGGACCAACTAGCGGGGAAGGCTACGAGCAGTACTTC; cdr3_aa: CASSGPTSGEGYEQYF
j_call: TRBJ2-7; d_call: -; clone_size: -; v_call: TRBV5-1; cdr3_nt: TGCGCCAGCAGCTTGGATCCGGGGTACGAGCAGTACTTC; cdr3_aa: CASSLDPGYEQYF
j_call: TRBJ2-1; d_call: TRBD2; clone_size: -; v_call: TRBV29-1; cdr3_nt: TGCAGCGTCGACGGACTAGCGGGAGGCTCACGAGAGACCCAGTTCTTC; cdr3_aa: CSVDGLAGGSRETQFF